This T cell receptor beta chain was profiled in a study of early T cells in non-severe SARS-CoV-2 infection. The length of the CDR3 is 18 residues. Trimming left V 6 bases short and J 1 base short, with 24 bases between. Molecules of cDNA were individually given unique molecular identifiers that were attached to them. TCRdb redid the calling of the 5' RACE reads with MiXCR, one entry per CDR3 protein. The table has some 87,000 distinct CDR3 sequences, 13% seen once. Sequenced material: whole blood. The V gene is TRBV12-3 or TRBV12-4, the J gene TRBJ1-2; a possible D gene is TRBD1 (5 bases). This TCR was recovered from an adult who was a healthcare worker with PCR-confirmed SARS-CoV-2 infection or an uninfected control (not recorded which). This CDR3 reads CASSRGTEGPALNYGYTF. The DNA for the CDR3 is TGTGCCAGCAGCCGCGGGACGGAAGGCCCAGCTCTTAACTATGGCTACACCTTC.